This T cell receptor beta chain comes out of a study of T cell repertoires in ileal Crohn's disease. Regarding the study as a whole: All patients with clonality above 26.8% had endoscopic recurrence.

Per sample, about 500 nanograms of biopsy DNA were TCRB immunosequenced. Assay: immunoSEQ multiplex PCR; the TCRdb copy retains only in-frame clones and omits some. The repertoire includes around 15,000 clones, under 80% of them detected once, and 5.3% sits in the top ten. Adults with ileal or ileocolonic Crohn's disease and an indication for resection were eligible. Remarks on this clone: Its target is not known.

This CDR3 comprises 14 residues. The germline V and J ends were trimmed by 4 bases and 0 bases, with 7 bases remaining between them. From germline, CDR1 is SGDLS and CDR2 YYNGEE. The source of this sequence is an adult with Crohn's disease. Source material: ileal tissue. The chain recombines TRBV9 with TRBJ1-4; D uncertain. Here the CDR3 DNA reads TGTGCCAGCAGCCGAGTAGCAACTAATGAAAAACTGTTTTTT. This gives the protein CASSRVATNEKLFF.